This T cell receptor (beta chain) was obtained from a study of T cells in narcolepsy. Study-wide points: Same-patient CSF and blood CD4+ T cell clonotypes included HCRT-specific and TRIB2-specific autoreactive ones. Reportedly, autoreactive clonotypes were serially detected in patients' blood but not controls'. In some patient and control memory CD4+ samples, autoreactive clones were absent.

This clone is a singleton in its sample. Its cognate antigen is unknown. Deletions cut 4 bases from V and 1 base from J, with 12 bases between. Germline V gene lookup returns CDR1 MGHRA and CDR2 YSYEKL. This CDR3 has 15 residues. Method: immunoSEQ multiplex PCR; TCRdb's copy keeps in-frame clones and lacks some. The sample has about 32,000 clones; 79% are singletons. The source of this sequence is a human donor in good health. The chain carries TRBV4-1 and TRBJ2-3; tentatively, D is TRBD2 (6 bases). Source material: memory (CD45RA-) CD4+ T cells from blood. The CDR3 DNA follows: TGCGCCAGCAGCCGAGCGGGTGGGGGCACAGATACGCAGTATTTT. Translating gives CASSRAGGGTDTQYF.